The present T cell receptor (beta chain) was sequenced within a study of OX40 agonist ivuxolimab in advanced cancers. This clone was seen a few times. Other DNA sequences in this sample translate to the same CDR3. The CDR3 has 12 residues. CDR1 is MNHEY and CDR2 is SVGAGI in the germline V gene. The V and J ends lost 0 bases and 8 bases respectively, with 7 bases between them. The study sampled blood at baseline, cycle 4 day 1, and cycle 7 day 1. Repertoires were generated with immunoSEQ multiplex PCR, while TCRdb's copy carries only in-frame clones and drops some. The sample shows tens of thousands of clones, roughly four fifths of them seen only once.

This sequence joins TRBV6-5 and TRBJ1-1; D unclear. The source material was CD4+ or CD8+ T cells sorted from blood, sampled in a trial of the OX40 agonist ivuxolimab. This TCR was recovered from an adult with an advanced solid tumor such as melanoma, head and neck, liver or kidney cancer. CDR3 in amino acids: CASSYSGSEAFF. The DNA for the CDR3 is TGTGCCAGCAGTTACTCTGGGTCCGAAGCTTTCTTT.